Each of the 26 T cell receptor beta chains below was sequenced from the same sample in a study of spatial heterogeneity in lung cancer. TCRdb fed the 5' RACE reads into MiXCR, producing one record per CDR3 protein. Among about 120,000 distinct CDR3 sequences listed, more than 9% were seen once. Time point specified: blood at routine non-recurrence follow-up after resection. Sequencing covered unsorted whole RNA taken from tumor, nontumor lung or frozen PBMC. The sample here was PBMCs, taken at follow-up. Receptors originate from a male donor with early-stage non-small cell lung cancer.

This clonotype was seen repeatedly, ten times or more. This chain links TRBV4-3 with TRBJ2-1; D not resolved. V dropped 1 base and J dropped 3 bases, with 7 bases sitting between them. The CDR3 length is 14 residues. The germline CDR1 and CDR2 sequences are LGHNA and YSLEER. For the CDR3, the DNA is TGCGCCAGCAGCCAAGGGCTAGGCTACAATGAGCAGTTCTTC. Amino acids: CASSQGLGYNEQFF.

This clonotype was found a few times. The chain links TRBV9 to TRBJ1-1, with a possible D match to TRBD1 (6 bases). There are 16 residues in the CDR3. Looked up from germline, CDR1 is SGDLS and CDR2 is YYNGEE. V dropped 4 bases and J dropped 0 bases, with 16 bases sitting between them. This CDR3 reads CASSPHDRSMNTEAFF. In DNA, the CDR3 is TGTGCCAGCAGCCCACACGACAGGTCGATGAACACTGAAGCTTTCTTT.

This clonotype turned up a few times. CDR3 loop: CAISESGQVLNSPLHF. CDR3 DNA: TGTGCCATCAGTGAGTCTGGACAGGTCCTGAATTCACCCCTCCACTTT. This chain connects TRBV10-3 to TRBJ1-6, with 7 nucleotides matching TRBD1. The length of the CDR3 is 16 residues. The junction had 6 bases not matched to a gene; V was cut back by 0 bases and J by 7 bases. CDR1 and CDR2 (germline): ENHRY, SYGVKD.

This clonotype was detected ten times or more. DNA for the CDR3: TGTGCCAGCAGCTTGGGACAGATCACCGGGGAGCTGTTTTTT. This gives the protein CASSLGQITGELFF. The V call is TRBV5-4, the J call TRBJ2-2, with D possibly being TRBD1 (5 bases). Trimming cost V 0 bases and J 4 bases, with 7 bases left between them. CDR1 SGHNT and CDR2 YYREEE come from the germline V gene (reference sequence). The CDR3 consists of 14 residues.

This clonotype was observed a handful of times. The CDR3 spells CASSTPVGGPNTEAFF. As DNA, the CDR3 is TGTGCCAGCAGTACTCCGGTGGGAGGACCGAACACTGAAGCTTTCTTT. V is TRBV6-9 and J is TRBJ1-1; unclear D gene. Germline CDR1 MNHGY, CDR2 SVAAGI. This CDR3 comprises 16 residues. Trimming removed 5 bases from V and 1 base from J, with 17 bases in between.

This clonotype was counted at least ten times. V gene TRBV6-6 combines with J gene TRBJ1-1; D not resolved. Germline CDR1 and CDR2: MNHNY and SVGAGI (reference sequence). The CDR3 sequence is 13 residues long. V was pared by 6 bases and J by 1 base, with 9 bases between. The CDR3 DNA reads as TGTGCCAGCAGCCCTTTATCGAACACTGAAGCTTTCTTT. This encodes CASSPLSNTEAFF.

The genes are TRBV10-1 and TRBJ1-6; D is possibly TRBD1 (5 bases). From germline, CDR1 is WNHNN and CDR2 SYGVQD (reference sequence). The CDR3 is 15 residues long. Trimming stripped 4 bases from V and 5 bases from J, with 12 bases between. DNA of the CDR3: TGCGCCAGCAGTGCCGGGACGGGGAATAATTCACCCCTCCACTTT. As protein: CASSAGTGNNSPLHF.

This chain uses TRBV20-1 with TRBJ1-5, with D perhaps TRBD1 (6 bases). V was shortened by 3 bases and J by 7 bases, with 22 bases between the two germline ends. Per germline, CDR1 DFQATT and CDR2 SNEGSKA (reference sequence). The CDR3 has 16 amino acids. The CDR3 bases are TGCAGTGCTAGGGCTGGCACAGGGCCTACATCGCAGCCCCAGCATTTT. Protein product: CSARAGTGPTSQPQHF.

This chain joins TRBV5-1 and TRBJ1-6; D unclear. The germline V and J ends were trimmed by 4 bases and 8 bases, with 13 bases remaining between them. The CDR3 consists of 14 residues. Germline lookup yields CDR1 SGHRS and CDR2 YFSETQ. The CDR3 region is CASSVDFGDSPLHF. CDR3 sequence (DNA): TGCGCCAGCAGCGTGGACTTCGGGGATTCACCCCTCCACTTT.

This clonotype was recorded at least ten times. The rearrangement uses TRBV4-1 and TRBJ1-2; the D gene is possibly TRBD1 (5 bases). V dropped 6 bases and J dropped 4 bases, with 15 bases sitting between them. Germline CDR1 and CDR2: MGHRA and YSYEKL. The CDR3 consists of 14 residues. As DNA, the CDR3 is TGCGCCAGCAGATACGAGGGACGGGGCTATGGCTACACCTTC. It yields the protein CASRYEGRGYGYTF.

This clonotype appeared once. The chain joins TRBV19 to TRBJ1-5; no clear D. The CDR3 runs to 15 residues. Germline V gene lookup returns CDR1 LNHDA and CDR2 SQIVND (reference sequence). V lost 7 bases, J lost 1 base, and 14 bases lay in between. The CDR3 region has the DNA TGTGCCAGTATTCAGGTTTCAGGCAGCAATCAGCCCCAGCATTTT. This sequence encodes CASIQVSGSNQPQHF. Using reference TRBV19 and TRBJ1-5 for the parts outside the CDR3, the full variable domain is DGGITQSPKYLFRKEGQNVTLSCEQNLNHDAMYWYRQDPGQGLRLIYYSQIVNDFQKGDIAEGYSVSREKKESFPLTVTSAQKNPTAFYLCASIQVSGSNQPQHFGDGTRLSIL.

This clonotype was detected many times. V is TRBV7-3 and J is TRBJ2-1, with 7 bases that match TRBD1. With V trimmed by 1 base and J by 6 bases, 0 bases remained unmatched. Germline assignment: CDR1 SGHTA and CDR2 FQGTGA. The CDR3 covers 13 residues. The CDR3 loop is CASSLRQGNEQFF. The CDR3 DNA follows: TGTGCCAGCAGCTTAAGACAGGGCAATGAGCAGTTCTTC.

This clonotype was observed a handful of times. The V and J genes are TRBV6-2 or TRBV6-3 and TRBJ2-3; no reliable D call. From germline, CDR1 is MNHEY and CDR2 SVGEGT. V was trimmed by 6 bases and J by 1 base, leaving 14 bases between them. CDR3 size: 15 residues. As DNA, the CDR3 is TGTGCCAGCAGCACTCGGAGCATCGGCACAGATACGCAGTATTTT. Translated: CASSTRSIGTDTQYF.

This clonotype was detected ten times or more. This rearrangement joins TRBV29-1 to TRBJ2-3, with TRBD2 matching over 7 bases. V dropped 3 bases and J dropped 1; count of bases not matched to a gene: 1. CDR3 length equals 13 residues. Looked up from germline, CDR1 is SQVTM and CDR2 is ANQGSEA. The CDR3 sequence is CSVEAGGTDTQYF. CDR3 bases: TGCAGCGTTGAGGCGGGGGGCACAGATACGCAGTATTTT.

By frequency in the sample, this clonotype is medium-sized (0.01 to 0.1%). This rearrangement joins TRBV20-1 to TRBJ2-3; 10 nucleotides match TRBD2. Trimming took 2 bases from V and 5 from J; bases not matched to a gene: 10. CDR3 size: 16 residues. CDR1 and CDR2 from the germline V gene are DFQATT and SNEGSKA (reference sequence). Written as DNA, the CDR3 is TGCAGTGCTAGAATGGCCAGCGGGGGGGCCGTAGATACGCAGTATTTT. As protein: CSARMASGGAVDTQYF.

This clonotype has a handful of counts. V usage is TRBV10-3 and J usage is TRBJ2-5, with 8 bases that match TRBD1. V was clipped by 0 bases and J by 1 base; unmatched bases: 16. The CDR3 consists of 20 residues. Germline CDR1 reads ENHRY; CDR2 reads SYGVKD. This CDR3 is CAISESAAAPTGGSQETQYF. For the CDR3, the DNA is TGTGCCATCAGTGAGTCGGCGGCGGCACCAACAGGGGGGTCCCAAGAGACCCAGTACTTC.

In this sample, this clonotype turned up many times. The V call is TRBV28, the J call TRBJ1-5; 8 positions match TRBD1. After removal of 5 bases from V and 0 bases from J, the junction contained 15 bases not matched to a gene. The CDR3 loop spans 19 amino acids. Per the germline V gene, CDR1 is MDHEN and CDR2 is SYDVKM. The CDR3 is CASSSGTGKALYSNQPQHF. The CDR3 DNA sequence: TGTGCCAGCAGTAGTGGGACAGGCAAGGCCCTTTATAGCAATCAGCCCCAGCATTTT.

The rearrangement links TRBV7-8 to TRBJ2-5, with 10 bases identical to TRBD2. The CDR3 has 16 amino acids. CDR1 is SGHVS and CDR2 is FQNEAQ in the germline V gene. The J segment lost 2 bases and the V segment lost 5 bases, leaving 8 bases of the junction unmatched. The DNA of the CDR3 is TGTGCCAGCAGCAAAAATAGCGGGGGGCCTCAAGAGACCCAGTACTTC. Translated, it gives CASSKNSGGPQETQYF.

This clonotype was seen only a few times. The chain couples TRBV5-6 to TRBJ1-1; D remains ambiguous. Trimming removed 4 bases at V and 4 bases at J, with 8 bases between. Germline V gene lookup returns CDR1 SGHDT and CDR2 YYEEEE. This CDR3 has 12 amino acids. CDR3 in DNA: TGTGCCAGCAGCCGCTGGTCCACTGAAGCTTTCTTT. This gives the protein CASSRWSTEAFF.

This chain uses TRBV5-6 with TRBJ1-4, with 7 bases matching TRBD1. Germline V gene lookup returns CDR1 SGHDT and CDR2 YYEEEE. The ends lost 4 bases at V and 12 bases at J; junction bases unmatched: 15. CDR3 length equals 15 residues. CDR3: CASSMRQGLISELFF. The CDR3 coding sequence is TGTGCCAGCAGCATGAGACAGGGCCTTATCTCAGAACTGTTTTTT.

The table lists this clonotype with a few counts. The gene calls are TRBV4-1 and TRBJ2-5; 11 bases fit TRBD2. The length of the CDR3 is 19 residues. Looked up from germline, CDR1 is MGHRA and CDR2 is YSYEKL. V lost 2 bases, J lost 2 bases, and 13 bases stayed unmatched. Here the CDR3 DNA reads TGCGCCAGCAGCCAAAATCCCACTAGCGGGGGCCTCAGTCAAGAGACCCAGTACTTC. This translates into CASSQNPTSGGLSQETQYF.

The genes are TRBV3-1 and TRBJ1-3; D ambiguous. Germline loops: CDR1 LGHDT, CDR2 YNNKEL (reference sequence). V was shortened by 0 bases and J by 4 bases, with 10 bases between the two germline ends. The length of the CDR3 is 15 residues. CDR3 bases: TGTGCCAGCAGCCAAGATCTGGGGTCGGGAAACACCATATATTTT. The encoded protein is CASSQDLGSGNTIYF.

The table lists this clonotype with a few counts. V and J are TRBV5-1 and TRBJ2-7, with 7 bases aligning to TRBD1. The CDR3 totals 15 residues. The V gene end was trimmed by 4 bases and the J gene end by 2 bases; junction bases not matched to a gene: 9. Germline loops: CDR1 SGHRS, CDR2 YFSETQ. CDR3 sequence: CASSVSGTATYEQYF. DNA for the CDR3: TGCGCCAGCAGCGTATCCGGGACAGCTACCTACGAGCAGTACTTC.

This chain connects TRBV19 to TRBJ2-1; weak D call: TRBD2 (5 bases). With 8 bases removed from V and 7 bases from J, the gap between germline ends came to 21 bases. This CDR3 region has 15 residues. Germline CDR1 reads LNHDA; CDR2 reads SQIVND (reference sequence). CDR3 bases: TGTGCCAGTTCCGGTTTAGCGCTGTCTCGGAATGAGCAGTTCTTC. Amino acid sequence: CASSGLALSRNEQFF.

The J gene is TRBJ2-5, the V gene TRBV28; D remains ambiguous. V lost 3 bases to trimming and J lost 3 bases, with 14 bases between them. This CDR3 comprises 15 residues. CDR1 and CDR2 from the germline V gene are MDHEN and SYDVKM. This CDR3 is CASSFRLSGKETQYF. CDR3 nucleotide sequence: TGTGCCAGCAGTTTTAGGTTATCTGGGAAAGAGACCCAGTACTTC.

This clonotype was seen more than once but under ten times. V and J are TRBV4-1 and TRBJ2-7; D gene ambiguous. The CDR3 runs 13 residues. V was clipped by 0 bases and J by 9 bases, with 12 bases between them. The germline V gene has CDR1 MGHRA and CDR2 YSYEKL. CDR3 loop: CASSQDRPARQYF. CDR3 in DNA: TGCGCCAGCAGCCAAGACAGGCCAGCTCGGCAGTACTTC.